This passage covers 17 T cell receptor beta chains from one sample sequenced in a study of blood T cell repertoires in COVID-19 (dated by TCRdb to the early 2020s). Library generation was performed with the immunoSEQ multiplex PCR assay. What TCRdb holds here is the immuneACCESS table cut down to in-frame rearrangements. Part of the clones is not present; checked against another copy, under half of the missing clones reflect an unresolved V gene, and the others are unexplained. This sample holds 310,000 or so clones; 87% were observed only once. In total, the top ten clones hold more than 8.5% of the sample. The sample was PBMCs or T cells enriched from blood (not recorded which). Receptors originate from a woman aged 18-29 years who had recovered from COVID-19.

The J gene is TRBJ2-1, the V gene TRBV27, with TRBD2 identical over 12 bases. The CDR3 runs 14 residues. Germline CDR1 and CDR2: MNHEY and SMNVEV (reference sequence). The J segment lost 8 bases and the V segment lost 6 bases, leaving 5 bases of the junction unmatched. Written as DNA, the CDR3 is TGTGCCAGCAGACTAGCGGGAGGAACCGATGAGCAGTTCTTC. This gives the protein CASRLAGGTDEQFF.

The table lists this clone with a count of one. In DNA form, the CDR3 reads TGTGCCAGCACCGGACTAGCGGGAGTTCTGGGCACAGATACGCAGTATTTT. This codes for CASTGLAGVLGTDTQYF. V and J are TRBV2 and TRBJ2-3; 13 bases map to TRBD2. V lost 7 bases to trimming and J lost 1 base; unmatched junction nucleotides: 8. The germline V gene has CDR1 SNHLY and CDR2 FYNNEI. This CDR3 comprises 17 residues.

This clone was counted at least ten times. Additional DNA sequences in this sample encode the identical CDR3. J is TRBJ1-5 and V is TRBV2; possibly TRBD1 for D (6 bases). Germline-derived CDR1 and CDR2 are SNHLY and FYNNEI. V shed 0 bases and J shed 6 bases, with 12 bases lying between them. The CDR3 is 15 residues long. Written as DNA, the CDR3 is TGTGCCAGCAGTGAAGCTCGGGGGGCGGGTCAGCCCCAGCATTTT. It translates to CASSEARGAGQPQHF.

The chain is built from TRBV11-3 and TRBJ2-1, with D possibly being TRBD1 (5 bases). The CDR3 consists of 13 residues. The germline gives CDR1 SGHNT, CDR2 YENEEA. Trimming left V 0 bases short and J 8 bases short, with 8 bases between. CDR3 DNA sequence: TGTGCCAGCAGCTTAGATCAGGGTGATGAGCAGTTCTTC. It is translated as CASSLDQGDEQFF.

The CDR3 spells CASSPTGGGYGYTF. CDR3 DNA: TGTGCCAGCAGCCCGACAGGGGGTGGCTATGGCTACACCTTC. The chain uses TRBV11-2 and TRBJ1-2; 9 nucleotides agree with TRBD1. CDR3 length: 14 residues. The junction had 5 bases not matched to a gene; V was cut back by 5 bases and J by 4 bases. From germline, CDR1 is SGHAT and CDR2 FQNNGV.

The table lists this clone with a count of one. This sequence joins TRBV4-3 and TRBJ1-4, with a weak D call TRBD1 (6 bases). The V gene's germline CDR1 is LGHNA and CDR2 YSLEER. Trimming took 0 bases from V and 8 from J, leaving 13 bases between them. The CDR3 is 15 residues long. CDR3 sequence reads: CASSQDWGGREKLFF. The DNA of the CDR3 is TGCGCCAGCAGCCAAGACTGGGGGGGCAGGGAAAAACTGTTTTTT.

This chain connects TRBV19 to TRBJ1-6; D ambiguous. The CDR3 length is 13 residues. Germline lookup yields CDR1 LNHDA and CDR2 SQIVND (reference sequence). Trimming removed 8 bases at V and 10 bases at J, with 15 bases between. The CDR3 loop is CASAGSRRSPLHF. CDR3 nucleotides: TGTGCCAGTGCCGGATCGAGGAGATCACCCCTCCACTTT.

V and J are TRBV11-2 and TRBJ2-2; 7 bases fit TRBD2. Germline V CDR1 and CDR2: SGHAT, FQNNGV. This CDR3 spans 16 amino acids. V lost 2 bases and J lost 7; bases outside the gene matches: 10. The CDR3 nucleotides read TGTGCCAGCAGCTTAAGAGGGGCTAGCGGTTACGGGGAGCTGTTTTTT. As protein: CASSLRGASGYGELFF.

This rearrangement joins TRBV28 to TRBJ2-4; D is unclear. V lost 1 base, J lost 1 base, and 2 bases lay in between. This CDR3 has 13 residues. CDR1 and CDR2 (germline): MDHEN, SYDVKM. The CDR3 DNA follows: TGTGCCAGCAGTTTATCGGCCAAAAACATTCAGTACTTC. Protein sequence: CASSLSAKNIQYF.

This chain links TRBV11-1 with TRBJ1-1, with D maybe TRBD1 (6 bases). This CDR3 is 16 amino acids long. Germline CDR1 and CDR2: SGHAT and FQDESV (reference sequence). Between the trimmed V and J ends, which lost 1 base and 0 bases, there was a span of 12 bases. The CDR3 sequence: CASSLVRGPLNTEAFF. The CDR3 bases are TGTGCCAGCAGCTTAGTCAGGGGACCCTTGAACACTGAAGCTTTCTTT.

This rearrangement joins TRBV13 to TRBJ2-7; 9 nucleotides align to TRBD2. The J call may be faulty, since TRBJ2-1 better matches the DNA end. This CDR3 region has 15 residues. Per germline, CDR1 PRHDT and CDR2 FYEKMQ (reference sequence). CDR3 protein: CASSLGLAGHNEQFF. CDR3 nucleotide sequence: TGTGCCAGCAGCTTAGGGCTAGCGGGGCACAATGAGCAGTTCTTC.

The CDR3 region has the DNA TGTGCCAGCAGCCAAGAAGGGTTGAGGGGGCTAATGACCTACGAGCAGTACTTC. Its protein product is CASSQEGLRGLMTYEQYF. This chain uses TRBV3-1 (or the pseudogene TRBV3-2) with TRBJ2-7; 7 bases fit TRBD1. The germline gives CDR1 LGHDT, CDR2 YNNKEL (reference sequence). The length of the CDR3 is 18 residues. With 0 bases clipped from V and 2 bases from J, the junction kept 13 bases outside the gene matches.

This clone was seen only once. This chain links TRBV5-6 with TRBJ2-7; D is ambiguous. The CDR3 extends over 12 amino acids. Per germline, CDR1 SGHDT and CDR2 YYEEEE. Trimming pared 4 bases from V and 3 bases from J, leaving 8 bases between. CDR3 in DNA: TGTGCCAGCAGCACAGCCTACTACGAGCAGTACTTC. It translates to CASSTAYYEQYF.

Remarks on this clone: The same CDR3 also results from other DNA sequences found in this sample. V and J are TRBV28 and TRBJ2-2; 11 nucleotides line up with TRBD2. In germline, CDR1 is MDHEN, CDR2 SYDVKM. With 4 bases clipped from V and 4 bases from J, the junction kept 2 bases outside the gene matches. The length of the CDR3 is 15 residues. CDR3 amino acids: CASSSLAGGTGELFF. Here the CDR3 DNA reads TGTGCCAGCAGTTCTCTAGCGGGAGGCACCGGGGAGCTGTTTTTT.

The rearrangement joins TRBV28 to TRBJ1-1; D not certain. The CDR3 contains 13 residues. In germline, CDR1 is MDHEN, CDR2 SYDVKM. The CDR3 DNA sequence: TGTGCTGCTTTGCCCGGGTGGGACACTGAAGCTTTCTTT. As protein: CAALPGWDTEAFF.

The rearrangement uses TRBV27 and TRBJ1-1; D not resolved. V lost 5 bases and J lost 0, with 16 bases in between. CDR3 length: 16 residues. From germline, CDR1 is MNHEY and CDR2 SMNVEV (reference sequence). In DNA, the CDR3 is TGTGCCAGCAGTCGCTCAGACGGACTCATGAACACTGAAGCTTTCTTT. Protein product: CASSRSDGLMNTEAFF.

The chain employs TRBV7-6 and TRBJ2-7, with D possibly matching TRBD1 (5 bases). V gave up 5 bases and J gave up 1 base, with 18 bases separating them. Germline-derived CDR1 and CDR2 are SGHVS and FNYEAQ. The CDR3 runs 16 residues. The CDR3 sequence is CASSPLGRARSYEQYF. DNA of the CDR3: TGTGCCAGCAGCCCGCTTGGCAGGGCGCGATCCTACGAGCAGTACTTC.